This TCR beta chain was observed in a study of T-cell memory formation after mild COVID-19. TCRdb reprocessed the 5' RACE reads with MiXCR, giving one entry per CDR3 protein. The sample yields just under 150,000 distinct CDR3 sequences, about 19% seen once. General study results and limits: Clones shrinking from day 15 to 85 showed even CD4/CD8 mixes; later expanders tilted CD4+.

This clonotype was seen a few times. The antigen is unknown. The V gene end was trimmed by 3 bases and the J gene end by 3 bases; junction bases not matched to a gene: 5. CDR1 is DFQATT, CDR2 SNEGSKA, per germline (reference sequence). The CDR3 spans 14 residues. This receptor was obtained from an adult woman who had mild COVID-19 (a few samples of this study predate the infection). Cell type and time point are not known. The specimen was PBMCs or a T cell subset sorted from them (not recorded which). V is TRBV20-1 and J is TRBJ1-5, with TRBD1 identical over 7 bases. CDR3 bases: TGCAGTGCTAGTAGGAGGGGGCACAATCAGCCCCAGCATTTT. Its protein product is CSASRRGHNQPQHF.